This is a list of T cell receptor beta chains from one sample in a study of blood T cell repertoires in COVID-19. TCRdb keeps only in-frame clones here, not all; method: immunoSEQ multiplex PCR. The data hold 150,000 to 200,000 clones, with around 85% observed a single time. The source material was peripheral blood. Every receptor here comes from a woman in her 70s with acute or convalescent COVID-19. Each CDR3 is given with its conserved first and last residue. Size is stated for part of the rows, as once, few or many counts, or as a class when the clone is expanded.

TRBJ1-5 | . | TRBV27 | 16 | CASSPPGQLSNQPQHF
TRBJ1-6 | few | TRBV30 | 15 | CAGEGGTGSGSPLHF
TRBJ1-1 | . | TRBV10-3 | 14 | CAISLDRANARAFF
TRBJ2-7 | . | TRBV10-2 | 14 | CASSERQGWYEQYF
TRBJ2-1 | . | TRBV4-3 | 16 | CASSPGLAGGPREQFF
TRBJ2-7 | . | TRBV7-9 | 15 | CASRPIQGRAYEQYF
TRBJ2-3 | once | TRBV7-2 | 18 | CASSLALAPAGGTDTQYF
TRBJ1-2 | . | TRBV29-1 | 13 | CSVESGQGWGYTF
TRBJ2-3 | . | TRBV6-6 | 16 | CASSYSVARVKDTQYF
TRBJ2-1 | few | TRBV19 | 14 | CATAGGSSYNEQFF
TRBJ2-7 | once | TRBV15 | 15 | CATSPGTGRSYEQYF
TRBJ1-4 | . | TRBV7-9 | 14 | CASSPSAANEKLFF
TRBJ1-2 | . | TRBV28 | 12 | CASRPGQQGYTF
TRBJ1-6 | . | TRBV6-1 | 14 | CASSENRGREPLHF
TRBJ2-7 | . | TRBV27 | 14 | CASSLQGSSYEQYF
TRBJ1-3 | . | TRBV11-2 | 14 | CASSWTGPGNTIYF
TRBJ2-7 | . | TRBV30 | 16 | CAWNPHNRPSSYEQYF
TRBJ1-1 | . | TRBV23-1 | 15 | CASSQRLGVNTEAFF
TRBJ2-5 | . | TRBV27 | 14 | CASSSQGTQETQYF
TRBJ2-5 | few | TRBV9 | 16 | CASSVKSGSLGETQYF
TRBJ1-1 | . | TRBV5-5 | 16 | CASSFNWESWNTEAFF
TRBJ2-2 | . | TRBV5-6 | 13 | CASSLARSPELFF
TRBJ1-1 | once | TRBV5-1 | 16 | CASSLVGGTENTEAFF
TRBJ1-1 | . | TRBV12-3/TRBV12-4 | 12 | CASRRDSLEAFF
TRBJ1-2 | once | TRBV5-1 | 15 | CASSLDGWGGDGYTF
TRBJ1-6 | . | TRBV10-3 | 19 | CAISETGQGLILGNSPLHF
TRBJ1-4 | few | TRBV7-2 | 14 | CASSEISGTAKLFF
TRBJ2-6 | . | TRBV19 | 17 | CASSRGQGKTGANVLTF
TRBJ1-1 | once | TRBV6-1 | 14 | CASSEAGGSSEAFF
TRBJ2-7 | . | TRBV6-5 | 14 | CASSPTGSRGEQYF
TRBJ1-5 | . | TRBV29-1 | 13 | CSVGRGGHQPQHF
TRBJ2-5 | . | TRBV5-1 | 16 | CASQTTAGGPLETQYF
TRBJ1-5 | . | TRBV15 | 14 | CATSRGRFNQPQHF
TRBJ1-6 | . | TRBV6-5 | 15 | CASSRDRAYNSPLHF
TRBJ1-2 | . | TRBV7-9 | 16 | CASSGLQGLKLRAYTF
TRBJ2-2 | . | TRBV11-2 | 17 | CASSLGLAGVSTGELFF
TRBJ2-5 | . | TRBV4-3 | 14 | CASSQRVRGETQYF
TRBJ2-5 | . | TRBV5-6 | 14 | CASSLVGGRETQYF
TRBJ2-5 | . | TRBV5-1 | 14 | CASSSSSGGETQYF
TRBJ1-1 | . | TRBV29-1 | 12 | CSALDRGTEAFF
TRBJ2-5 | . | TRBV5-1 | 16 | CASSLAAGGSAETQYF
TRBJ1-6 | . | TRBV28 | 14 | CASSLRGQDSPLHF
TRBJ2-6 | . | TRBV4-3 | 15 | CASSHGTSGANVLTF
TRBJ1-1 | . | TRBV6-5 | 14 | CASSPGGRNTEAFF
TRBJ1-4 | . | TRBV7-7 | 17 | CASSLEGRDRGEGKTVF